This T cell receptor beta chain was obtained from a study of long-term antiretroviral therapy in people with HIV (dated by TCRdb to between 2022 and 2023). Regarding the complete study: The earliest samples were collected roughly a decade before the 2015 WHO recommendation for immediate ART, at a time when ART was usually postponed until CD4 counts fell. Whether ART initiation and durable HIV suppression were associated with changes in peripheral blood TRB repertoire composition and diversity was tested in a retrospective serial study. The cohort contributed 150 to 200 cryopreserved PBMC samples from about 29 adults with confirmed HIV infection, collected serially over a mean of roughly 6 years (range 1-12). Among the 30 to 35 participants with HIV, eleven to twelve were female. No cross-contamination during QIAcube processing was shown when test extractions of a monoclonal T-cell line were performed alongside around 30 polyclonal samples. The investigation overall reported the following: A significant increase in TRB diversity was found to be associated with ART initiation, although TRB diversity was observed to remain significantly below that of transplant donor controls even after long-term ART. No data were available on ART adherence, viral resistance or therapy changes, limiting inferences about post-ART repertoire changes. Expanded TRB clones identified before ART initiation dominated the repertoire across all time points, though the dominance fluctuated and decreased in many PLHIV after ART. The samples were dated from the mid-2000s to the late 2010s, and the ART regimens that were used may be less effective than current ART regimens. Limited PBMC availability meant only the TCR beta chain was sequenced, without alpha chain pairing. Because pre-ART samples had limited cell numbers, unsorted PBMC were profiled rather than sorted CD4+ and CD8+ T cells. Compared with controls, HIV repertoires had narrower CDR3 length ranges, and the network structure pointed to an antigen-experienced repertoire that shifted only slightly toward naive after ART.

To be included, a participant needed at least one PBMC sample from before ART initiation plus at least two post-ART samples. Every participant with HIV received treatment in the United States of America. Cryopreserved samples of about 0.95-11 million PBMC were thawed and washed before DNA extraction. At the time of the earliest PBMC sample for each participant with HIV, ages ranged from roughly 23 to 60 years. Per participant, PBMC samples came from 1-4 timepoints prior to ART initiation and 2-8 timepoints following ART initiation, for a median of 7 samples. Serial HIV viral load, CD4+ T-cell count, ART history and demographic data were obtained for every participant. Genomic DNA was extracted from unsorted PBMC with a Qiagen kit on a QIAcube, with processing performed in batches of 12 samples. The CDR3 spans 16 residues, from the cysteine through the phenylalanine. Only CDR3 DNA remains: 48 bases, in frame from the first base. Ends trimmed: V by 5 bases, J by 0 bases; bases unmatched to a gene: 5. For CDR1 and CDR2, the germline V gene (reference sequence) lists SSHAT and FNYEAQ.

As concerns this clone: Its antigen target is currently unknown. There are no base qualities to consult, and no much larger clone falls within one base.

Sequencing of the TRB variable region was done with the immunoSEQ hsTCRB v3.0 assay at survey level resolution. A depth of roughly 35,000-50,000 T-cell genomes per sample was targeted for TRB sequencing. Pooled TRB libraries were sequenced on an Illumina MiSeq with a v3 150-cycle kit. The study's processing was this. Repertoire analysis ran in R within a reproducible Nextflow workflow covering QC, data transformation and analysis. LymphoSeq2, an R package for exploring AIRR-Seq data, was used to implement the custom analyses. After excluding a handful of samples that yielded fewer than 5000 total TRB sequences, around 190 HIV repertoires remained for analysis. Among the 170 to 200 HIV repertoires that were kept, 59 were collected before ART initiation and 120 to 140 were collected after ART initiation. Each repertoire was downsampled to 5000 TRB nucleotide sequences, and summary statistics were averaged across 100 downsampling iterations. The analysis kept only TRB sequences whose CDR3 regions were at least seven amino acids long. Diversity was measured with a Shannon entropy-derived clonality score and the Gini coefficient. In repertoire networks, the top 5000 CDR3 amino acid sequences were linked whenever an edit distance of one separated two sequences. For TRB CDR3 amino acid sequences, antigen specificity groups and MHC restriction were predicted with GLIPH2. Known CMV, EBV, HIV or tissue antigen associations were flagged by matching CDR3 amino acid sequences against VDJdb and McPAS-TCR. Pre-ART, post-ART and control groups were compared with Wilcoxon signed-rank tests and Holm-Bonferroni correction. Drawn from immuneACCESS, this table holds only the in-frame rearrangements with V and J called that TCRdb kept. Clones are partly lost; checked studies trace under half to an unresolved V gene and leave the rest unexplained. V and J calls and clone size are given by that table; D and trimming were obtained from the DNA. This sample gives tens of thousands of clones in total; approximately 79% of them show up just once. 12% of the sample is held by the ten biggest clonotypes.

The chain is made from TRBV7-7 and TRBJ2-2, with 8 middle bases fitting TRBD2. The sequence came from a woman aged 40 to 55 with HIV. The sample was unsorted PBMCs, taken about 1.8 years before starting antiretroviral therapy. The CDR3 reads as follows: CASSPTSGTNTGELFF. Here is the DNA: TGTGCCAGCAGCCCCACTAGCGGAACGAACACCGGGGAGCTGTTTTTT.